These T cell receptor beta chains were read from a single sample in a study of lymphopenia after photon versus proton radiotherapy. Profiling relied on immunoSEQ multiplex PCR, and the TCRdb table lists in-frame clones only, not all of them. The sample yields tens of thousands of clones, roughly 87% seen once. The source was peripheral blood, collected from a patient treated with proton-based radiotherapy. These receptor sequences come from a man aged 80 or over with esophageal cancer. Both conserved end residues are part of each CDR3. Each record gives: CDR3 length, V gene, J gene, CDR3 protein.

15	TRBV7-2	TRBJ1-2	CASSLEFGAGYGYTF
15	TRBV2	TRBJ1-2	CASSDAALQIYGYTF
13	TRBV6-4	TRBJ1-1	CASRTNMNTEAFF
14	TRBV5-1	TRBJ1-4	CASSLGQRNEKLFF
13	TRBV29-1	TRBJ2-1	CSYIRTASNEQFF
14	TRBV5-1	TRBJ1-1	CASTWTGPGGEAFF
18	TRBV7-3	TRBJ2-1	CASSLTLIGASSYNEQFF
16	TRBV5-1	TRBJ2-1	CASSLAGTGAGNEQFF
11	TRBV28	TRBJ2-5	CASSTQETQYF
13	TRBV30	TRBJ1-5	CAWSSSGNQPQHF
17	TRBV11-2	TRBJ2-1	CASSPLGYGPVQVEQFF
16	TRBV12-5	TRBJ2-3	CASGLVWVIGGDTQYF
13	TRBV7-9	TRBJ2-7	CASSLEGGSEQYF
16	TRBV19	TRBJ2-3	CASRHQGQGVTDTQYF
15	TRBV7-2	TRBJ1-5	CASSLNPGGVGPQHF
15	TRBV7-2	TRBJ2-1	CASSRTGTGVIQQFF
13	TRBV27	TRBJ1-2	CASSLLGQHGYTF
13	TRBV18	TRBJ1-1	CASSPGVDTEAFF
14	TRBV9	TRBJ2-7	CASSVAGGIYEQYF
11	TRBV12-5	TRBJ1-4	CASGSNEKLFF
11	TRBV29-1	TRBJ2-1	CSVETSNEQFF
11	TRBV20-1	TRBJ2-7	CSAARLGEQYF
13	TRBV18	TRBJ2-7	CASSPPSSYEQYF
15	TRBV27	TRBJ2-7	CASSLSKGGGYEQYF
12	TRBV14	TRBJ2-3	CASSPFGDTQYF
15	TRBV5-6	TRBJ2-5	CASSLARHLRETQYF
14	TRBV5-1	TRBJ2-7	CASSLVTGRYEQYF
14	TRBV7-8	TRBJ2-7	CASSPAGAPYEQYF
15	TRBV6-5	TRBJ2-7	CASSYPRDRKYEQYF
17	TRBV7-9	TRBJ1-2	CASSRMWGGPGSYGYTF
17	TRBV19	TRBJ2-4	CASSIGPSGRYKNIQYF
15	TRBV30	TRBJ1-5	CAWSVETGTNQPQHF
12	TRBV30	TRBJ2-7	CAWKGASYEQYF
12	TRBV18	TRBJ2-1	CASSPPTNEQFF
15	TRBV27	TRBJ2-3	CASSPQQGGTDTQYF
13	TRBV30	TRBJ1-5	CALGTTSNQPQHF
13	TRBV4-1	TRBJ1-2	CASSQTGSYGYTF
15	TRBV30	TRBJ2-3	CAWNLRPSSTDTQYF
14	TRBV27	-	CASSRTGNTYEQYF
15	TRBV19	TRBJ2-2	CASSSGTVGSGELFF
13	TRBV27	TRBJ1-1	CASSKWGSTEAFF
16	TRBV7-9	TRBJ1-1	CASSFPGQGMNTEAFF
14	TRBV6-5	TRBJ1-6	CASSYAYNNSPLHF
14	TRBV28	-	CASLKQGAAYEQYF
15	TRBV7-2	TRBJ2-7	CASSPPGEKAYEQYF
17	TRBV18	TRBJ1-4	CASSPVPGQGIIEKLFF
14	TRBV7-2	TRBJ1-4	CASSLYGSNEKLFF
15	TRBV4-1	TRBJ1-3	CASSQVGGTGNTIYF
14	TRBV15	TRBJ2-4	CATSRESGDNIQYF
16	TRBV2	TRBJ2-4	CASSEGGGVAKNIQYF